This passage covers 19 T cell receptor beta chains from one sample sequenced in a study of cytotoxic CD8 clonotypes in ibrutinib-treated CLL. Sequencing was performed with immunoSEQ multiplex PCR; in TCRdb, only in-frame clones are kept and a portion is missing. The data contain about 22,000 clones, roughly 80% of them seen just once; the ten biggest clones take up 7.2%. This specimen consisted of PBMCs, obtained before ibrutinib treatment. The receptor set was obtained from a human donor with chronic lymphocytic leukemia.

This clone was recorded only once. This chain uses TRBV5-1 with TRBJ1-6; 7 bases agree with TRBD1. The CDR3 spans 17 residues. Losses at the gene ends were 0 bases for V and 4 bases for J; bases not matched to a gene: 7. The germline V gene encodes CDR1 SGHRS and CDR2 YFSETQ. The DNA for the CDR3 is TGCGCCAGCAGCTTGGAGGGGGCCGCACCGTATAATTCACCCCTCCACTTT. Translating gives CASSLEGAAPYNSPLHF.

The chain employs TRBV7-9 and TRBJ2-1; 8 positions match TRBD2. This CDR3 has 17 residues. From germline, CDR1 is SEHNR and CDR2 FQNEAQ (reference sequence). V lost 2 bases, J lost 2 bases, and 8 bases stayed unmatched. In DNA, the CDR3 is TGTGCCAGCAGCTTATGGACGGGAGGGATTACCTACAATGAGCAGTTCTTC. Translated: CASSLWTGGITYNEQFF.

This rearrangement joins TRBV9 to TRBJ1-1, with D maybe TRBD1 (5 bases). The CDR3 extends over 16 amino acids. Germline loops: CDR1 SGDLS, CDR2 YYNGEE. With 0 bases removed from V and 0 bases from J, the gap between germline ends came to 12 bases. Written as DNA, the CDR3 is TGTGCCAGCAGCGTAGGCTCAGGGCCTATGAACACTGAAGCTTTCTTT. Translated: CASSVGSGPMNTEAFF.

For the CDR3, the DNA is TGTGCCAGCAGTGTCCCCGGGGCCAACGTCCTGACTTTC. Residues: CASSVPGANVLTF. This chain links TRBV6-1 with TRBJ2-6; D gene unclear. Deletions cut 4 bases from V and 4 bases from J, with 5 bases between. This CDR3 comprises 13 residues. Germline V gives CDR1 MNHNS, CDR2 SASEGT.

The chain recombines TRBV18 with TRBJ1-1; 7 bases line up with TRBD1. Looked up from germline, CDR1 is KGHSH and CDR2 is LQKENI. The V segment lost 3 bases and the J segment 7 bases; nucleotides outside the gene matches: 8. The CDR3 has 14 residues. In DNA, the CDR3 is TGTGCCAGCTCACCCCGCGGGACAGTCCATGAAGCTTTCTTT. It is translated as CASSPRGTVHEAFF.

The chain couples TRBV5-1 to TRBJ2-7; TRBD1 matches at 9 bases. Germline assignment: CDR1 SGHRS and CDR2 YFSETQ. J was trimmed by 2 bases and V by 7 bases; bases with no gene match: 7. The CDR3 consists of 14 residues. The CDR3 region has the DNA TGCGCCAGCGGGGTGACAGGGGGAGCCTACGAGCAGTACTTC. This sequence encodes CASGVTGGAYEQYF.

This clone appeared once. The gene calls are TRBV11-2 and TRBJ1-5; D remains unclear. CDR1 and CDR2 from the germline V gene are SGHAT and FQNNGV. The CDR3 runs to 13 residues. Trimming removed 3 bases at V and 4 bases at J, with 7 bases between. CDR3 protein: CASSFQENQPQHF. The CDR3 coding sequence is TGTGCCAGCAGCTTCCAAGAGAATCAGCCCCAGCATTTT.

A few counts support this clone. V and J are TRBV7-8 and TRBJ1-5, with 9 bases fitting TRBD1. The J segment lost 1 base and the V segment lost 3 bases, leaving 7 bases of the junction unmatched. Germline-derived CDR1 and CDR2 are SGHVS and FQNEAQ. This CDR3 has 17 amino acids. The CDR3 protein is CASSLGDREGSNQPQHF. In DNA form, the CDR3 reads TGTGCCAGCAGCTTGGGGGACAGGGAGGGAAGCAATCAGCCCCAGCATTTT. Drawing the rest from reference TRBV7-8 and TRBJ1-5, the complete variable domain is GAGVSQSPRYKVAKRGQDVALRCDPISGHVSLFWYQQALGQGPEFLTYFQNEAQLDKSGLPSDRFFAERPEGSVSTLKIQRTQQEDSAVYLCASSLGDREGSNQPQHFGDGTRLSIL.

The chain couples TRBV6-6 to TRBJ2-3; 8 bases align to TRBD2. The V gene's germline CDR1 is MNHNY and CDR2 SVGAGI (reference sequence). Trimming took 6 bases from V and 2 from J; bases not matched to a gene: 4. The CDR3 loop spans 14 amino acids. The CDR3 loop is CASSIAGYTDTQYF. Here the CDR3 DNA reads TGTGCCAGCAGCATAGCGGGGTACACAGATACGCAGTATTTT.

This chain joins TRBV30 and TRBJ2-4, with D unclear. Trimming removed 1 base from V and 5 bases from J, with 15 bases in between. CDR1 is GTSNPN, CDR2 SVGIG, per germline (reference sequence). The CDR3 loop spans 15 amino acids. This CDR3 is CAWSGVLRAQNIQYF. In DNA form, the CDR3 reads TGTGCCTGGAGTGGGGTCTTAAGGGCCCAAAACATTCAGTACTTC.

The chain joins TRBV9 to TRBJ2-7; D possibly corresponds to TRBD2 (6 bases). Germline V gene sequence: CDR1 SGDLS, CDR2 YYNGEE. Trimming took 5 bases from V and 2 from J, leaving 14 bases between them. This CDR3 is built from 14 residues. This CDR3 is CASSSGTRTYEQYF. In nucleotides, the CDR3 is TGTGCCAGCAGTTCCGGGACTCGCACCTACGAGCAGTACTTC. Drawing the rest from reference TRBV9 and TRBJ2-7, the complete variable domain is DSGVTQTPKHLITATGQRVTLRCSPRSGDLSVYWYQQSLDQGLQFLIQYYNGEERAKGNILERFSAQQFPDLHSELNLSSLELGDSALYFCASSSGTRTYEQYFGPGTRLTVT.

This chain uses TRBV11-1 with TRBJ2-3, with D perhaps TRBD1 (5 bases). Trimming left V 1 base short and J 7 bases short, with 9 bases between. The germline gives CDR1 SGHAT, CDR2 FQDESV (reference sequence). This CDR3 contains 13 residues. The CDR3 loop is CASSLGGGYTQYF. The CDR3 nucleotides read TGTGCCAGCAGCTTAGGGGGCGGTTATACGCAGTATTTT.

Here the CDR3 DNA reads TGTGCCTGGAGTGGGGGACTAGCGGGACAGGATGAGCAGTTCTTC. Translating it yields CAWSGGLAGQDEQFF. The rearrangement uses TRBV30 and TRBJ2-1; 13 bases match TRBD2. Per the germline V gene, CDR1 is GTSNPN and CDR2 is SVGIG (reference sequence). V shed 1 base, J shed 8 bases, and the junction held 5 bases outside the gene matches. The CDR3 runs 15 residues.

The genes are TRBV5-1 and TRBJ1-1; 10 bases align to TRBD1. CDR3 length equals 14 residues. With 4 bases clipped from V and 6 bases from J, the junction kept 6 bases outside the gene matches. The germline V gene encodes CDR1 SGHRS and CDR2 YFSETQ. The CDR3, as DNA: TGCGCCAGCAGCGGACAGGGGGATACGGCTGAAGCTTTCTTT. Protein sequence: CASSGQGDTAEAFF.

This sequence joins TRBV7-3 and TRBJ2-3, with 14 bases identical to TRBD2. After removal of 2 bases from V and 5 bases from J, the junction contained 3 bases not matched to a gene. The CDR3 is made up of 16 amino acids. The V gene's germline CDR1 is SGHTA and CDR2 FQGTGA. In DNA form, the CDR3 reads TGTGCCAGCAGCTTACAGGGGACTAGCGGGAGAGATACGCAGTATTTT. Protein sequence: CASSLQGTSGRDTQYF.

The chain couples TRBV7-3 to TRBJ2-2; the D gene is possibly TRBD2 (6 bases). Per the germline V gene, CDR1 is SGHTA and CDR2 is FQGTGA. The CDR3 is made up of 14 amino acids. Trimming took 1 base from V and 4 from J, leaving 7 bases between them. The CDR3 DNA reads as TGTGCCAGCAGCTTAAGCGGGATCACCGGGGAGCTGTTTTTT. This codes for CASSLSGITGELFF.

This clone was seen a few times. At one end, the junction sequence differs from germline, possibly due to a read error. This rearrangement joins TRBV7-7 to TRBJ2-7; D unclear. The CDR3 totals 14 residues. Germline V gene lookup returns CDR1 SSHAT and CDR2 FNYEAQ (reference sequence). The CDR3: CASSQSVVAYEQYF. Here the CDR3 DNA reads TGTGCTAGCAGCCAGAGTGTGGTGGCCTACGAGCAGTACTTC.

Within the sample, this clone is medium-sized. This chain joins TRBV11-2 and TRBJ2-1, with D possibly being TRBD2 (6 bases). This CDR3 has 14 residues. Germline V gene lookup returns CDR1 SGHAT and CDR2 FQNNGV. V was trimmed by 4 bases and J by 8 bases, leaving 15 bases between them. CDR3 sequence: CASSSLLERDEQFF. DNA for the CDR3: TGTGCCAGCAGCTCCTTACTAGAGCGGGATGAGCAGTTCTTC.

The chain has TRBV9 and TRBJ1-1, with D hard to call. The germline CDR1 and CDR2 sequences are SGDLS and YYNGEE. This CDR3 spans 14 amino acids. Trimming cost V 3 bases and J 4 bases, with 13 bases left between them. The CDR3 loop is CASSGGGPATEAFF. The CDR3 nucleotides read TGTGCCAGCAGCGGGGGAGGCCCGGCCACTGAAGCTTTCTTT.